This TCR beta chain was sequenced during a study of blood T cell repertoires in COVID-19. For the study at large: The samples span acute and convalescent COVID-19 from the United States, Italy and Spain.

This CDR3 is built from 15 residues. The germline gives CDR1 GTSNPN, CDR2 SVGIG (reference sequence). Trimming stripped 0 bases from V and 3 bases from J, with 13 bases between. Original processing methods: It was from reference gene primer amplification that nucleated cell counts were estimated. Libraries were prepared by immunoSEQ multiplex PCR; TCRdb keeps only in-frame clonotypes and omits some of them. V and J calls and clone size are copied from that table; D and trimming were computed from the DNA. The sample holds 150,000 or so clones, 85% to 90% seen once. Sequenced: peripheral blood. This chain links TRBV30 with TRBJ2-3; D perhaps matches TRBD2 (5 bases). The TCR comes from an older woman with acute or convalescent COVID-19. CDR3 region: CAWSVGVGATDTQYF. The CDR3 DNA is TGTGCCTGGAGTGTAGGCGTGGGAGCGACAGATACGCAGTATTTT.